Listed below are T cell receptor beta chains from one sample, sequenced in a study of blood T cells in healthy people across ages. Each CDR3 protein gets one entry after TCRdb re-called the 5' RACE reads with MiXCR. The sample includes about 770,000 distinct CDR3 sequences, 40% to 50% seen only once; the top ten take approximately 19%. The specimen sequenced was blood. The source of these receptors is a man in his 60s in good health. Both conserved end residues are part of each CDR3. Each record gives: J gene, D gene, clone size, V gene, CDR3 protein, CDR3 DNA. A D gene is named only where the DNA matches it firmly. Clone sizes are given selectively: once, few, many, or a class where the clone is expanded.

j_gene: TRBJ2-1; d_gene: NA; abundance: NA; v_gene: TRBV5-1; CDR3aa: CASTIDGSNEQFF; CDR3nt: TGCGCCAGCACCATTGACGGATCCAATGAGCAGTTCTTC
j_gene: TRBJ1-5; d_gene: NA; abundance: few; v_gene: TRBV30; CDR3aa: CAWRQGGGESQPQHF; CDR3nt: TGTGCCTGGAGACAGGGAGGGGGTGAAAGTCAGCCCCAGCATTTT
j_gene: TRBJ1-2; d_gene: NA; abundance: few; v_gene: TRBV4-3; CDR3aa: CASSQDNTGRYGYTF; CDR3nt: TGCGCCAGCAGCCAAGATAATACAGGGCGATATGGCTACACCTTC
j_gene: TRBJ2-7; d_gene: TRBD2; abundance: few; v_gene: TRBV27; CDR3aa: CARLILAGVSYEQYF; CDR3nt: TGTGCCAGACTGATTCTAGCGGGGGTCTCCTACGAGCAGTACTTC
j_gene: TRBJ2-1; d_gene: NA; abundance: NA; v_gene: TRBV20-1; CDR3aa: CSAQQQNLGDEQFF; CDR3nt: TGCAGTGCTCAACAGCAGAACCTTGGCGATGAGCAGTTCTTC
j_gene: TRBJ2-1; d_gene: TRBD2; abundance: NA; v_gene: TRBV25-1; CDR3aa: CASAVGGGNEQFF; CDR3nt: TGTGCCAGTGCAGTCGGGGGAGGGAATGAGCAGTTCTTC
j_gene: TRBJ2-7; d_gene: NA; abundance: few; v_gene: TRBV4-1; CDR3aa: CASSQGVGSSYEQYF; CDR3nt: TGCGCCAGCAGCCAAGGAGTCGGGAGCTCCTACGAGCAGTACTTC
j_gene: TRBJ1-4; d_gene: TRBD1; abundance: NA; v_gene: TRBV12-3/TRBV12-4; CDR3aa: CASSSKGGAGEKLFF; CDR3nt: TGTGCCAGCAGTTCTAAAGGGGGCGCCGGTGAAAAACTGTTTTTT
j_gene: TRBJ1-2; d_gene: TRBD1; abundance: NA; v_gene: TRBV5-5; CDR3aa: CASSLVGTATNYGYTF; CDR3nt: TGTGCCAGCAGCTTAGTAGGGACAGCTACTAACTATGGCTACACCTTC
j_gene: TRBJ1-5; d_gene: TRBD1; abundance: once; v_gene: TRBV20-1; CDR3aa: CSVRGGQGPNSNQPQHF; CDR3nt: TGCAGTGTTAGGGGGGGACAGGGGCCTAATAGCAATCAGCCCCAGCATTTT
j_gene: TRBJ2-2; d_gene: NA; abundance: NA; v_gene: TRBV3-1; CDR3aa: CASSQEFGTGELFF; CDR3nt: TGTGCCAGCAGCCAAGAGTTCGGCACCGGGGAGCTGTTTTTT
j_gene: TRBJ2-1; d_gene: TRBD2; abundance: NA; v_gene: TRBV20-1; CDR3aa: CSARDNGVAGKNERFF; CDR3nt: TGCAGTGCTAGAGATAATGGAGTAGCGGGGAAGAATGAGCGGTTCTTC
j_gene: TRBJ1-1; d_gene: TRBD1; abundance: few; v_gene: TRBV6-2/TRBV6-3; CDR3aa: CASSRIRGRLTEAFF; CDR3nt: TGTGCCAGCAGCCGAATAAGGGGGCGCTTGACTGAAGCTTTCTTT
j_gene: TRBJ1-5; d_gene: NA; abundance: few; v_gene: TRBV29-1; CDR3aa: CSVAVPPNQPQHF; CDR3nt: TGCAGCGTTGCGGTTCCCCCCAATCAGCCCCAGCATTTT
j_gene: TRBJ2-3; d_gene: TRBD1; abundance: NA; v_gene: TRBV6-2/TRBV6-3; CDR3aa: CASSYSKYRRTGGADTQYF; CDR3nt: TGTGCCAGCAGTTATTCTAAGTATCGGAGGACAGGGGGCGCAGATACGCAGTATTTT
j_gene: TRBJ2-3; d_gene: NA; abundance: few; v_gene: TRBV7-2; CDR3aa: CASSFLWADTQYF; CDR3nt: TGTGCCAGCAGCTTTTTGTGGGCAGATACGCAGTATTTT
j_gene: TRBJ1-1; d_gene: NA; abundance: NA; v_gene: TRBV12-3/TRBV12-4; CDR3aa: CASSLLNGGGTEAFF; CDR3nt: TGTGCCAGCAGTTTATTAAACGGGGGAGGAACTGAAGCTTTCTTT
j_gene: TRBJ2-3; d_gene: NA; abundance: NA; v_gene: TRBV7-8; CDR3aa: CASSLEGIPTGGTQYF; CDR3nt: TGTGCCAGCAGCTTAGAGGGTATACCAACAGGTGGTACGCAGTATTTT
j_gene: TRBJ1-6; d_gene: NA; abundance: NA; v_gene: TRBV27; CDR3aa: CASSPTGSDFGSPLHF; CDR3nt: TGTGCCAGCAGCCCTACGGGGAGCGATTTCGGTTCACCCCTCCACTTT
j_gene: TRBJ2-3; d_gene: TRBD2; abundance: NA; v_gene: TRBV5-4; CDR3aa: CAKSTGTRSADTQYF; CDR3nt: TGTGCCAAGTCAACCGGGACTAGATCAGCGGATACGCAGTATTTT
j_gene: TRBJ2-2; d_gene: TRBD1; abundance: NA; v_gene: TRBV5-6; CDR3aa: CASSFRDSVEGIQSNTGELFF; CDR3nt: TGTGCCAGCAGCTTTCGGGACAGTGTTGAAGGGATTCAGTCGAACACCGGGGAGCTGTTTTTT
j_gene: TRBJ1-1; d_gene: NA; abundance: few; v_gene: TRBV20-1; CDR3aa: CSARRSGNTEAFF; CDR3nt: TGCAGTGCTAGGCGTTCAGGTAACACTGAAGCTTTCTTT
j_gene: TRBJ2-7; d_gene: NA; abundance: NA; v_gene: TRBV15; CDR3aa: CATSRGALGIALDEQYF; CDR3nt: TGTGCCACCAGCAGGGGGGCCCTCGGCATCGCATTGGACGAGCAGTACTTC
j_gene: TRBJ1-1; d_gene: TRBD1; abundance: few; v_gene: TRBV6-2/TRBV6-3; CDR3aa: CASRGQTDTEAFF; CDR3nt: TGTGCCAGCAGGGGACAGACCGACACTGAAGCTTTCTTT
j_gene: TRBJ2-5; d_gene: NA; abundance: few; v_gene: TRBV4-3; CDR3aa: CASSPTGRAETQYF; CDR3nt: TGCGCCAGCAGCCCGACAGGGAGGGCAGAGACCCAGTACTTC
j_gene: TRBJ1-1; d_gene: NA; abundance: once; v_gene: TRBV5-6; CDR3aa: CASSLDPRTVMNTEAFF; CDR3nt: TGTGCCAGCAGCTTAGACCCTAGGACAGTCATGAACACTGAAGCTTTCTTT
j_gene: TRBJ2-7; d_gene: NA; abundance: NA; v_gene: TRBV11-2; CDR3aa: CASSPGGKQYEQYF; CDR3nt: TGTGCCAGCAGCCCGGGTGGGAAACAATACGAGCAGTACTTC
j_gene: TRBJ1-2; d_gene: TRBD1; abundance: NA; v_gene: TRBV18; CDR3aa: CASSPPRTGTRDGYTF; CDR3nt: TGTGCCAGCTCACCGCCCAGGACAGGGACCCGGGATGGCTACACCTTC
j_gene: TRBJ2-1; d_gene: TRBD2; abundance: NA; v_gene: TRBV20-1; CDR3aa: CSARGHGSGGEQFF; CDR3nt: TGCAGTGCTAGAGGCCACGGTAGCGGGGGGGAGCAGTTCTTC
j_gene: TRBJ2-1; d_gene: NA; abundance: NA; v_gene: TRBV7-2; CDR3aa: CASSWDRDIQETQFF; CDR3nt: TGTGCCAGCAGCTGGGACCGGGACATCCAAGAGACCCAGTTCTTC
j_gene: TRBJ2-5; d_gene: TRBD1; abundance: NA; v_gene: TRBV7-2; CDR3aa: CASTEFRGRGTQYF; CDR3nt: TGTGCCAGCACGGAATTTAGGGGGCGAGGGACCCAGTACTTC
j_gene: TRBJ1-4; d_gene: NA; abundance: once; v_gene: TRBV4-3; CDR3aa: CASSQDKGRLDEKLFF; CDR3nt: TGCGCCAGCAGCCAAGATAAGGGACGGCTAGATGAAAAACTGTTTTTT
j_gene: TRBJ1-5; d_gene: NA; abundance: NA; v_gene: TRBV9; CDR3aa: CASSGGEGFGAFGPQHF; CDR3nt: TGTGCCAGCAGCGGCGGGGAAGGATTCGGGGCCTTCGGGCCCCAGCATTTT
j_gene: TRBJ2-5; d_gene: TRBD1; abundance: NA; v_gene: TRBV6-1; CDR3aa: CAVRMTGRETQYF; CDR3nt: TGTGCCGTCAGGATGACAGGGCGCGAGACCCAGTACTTC
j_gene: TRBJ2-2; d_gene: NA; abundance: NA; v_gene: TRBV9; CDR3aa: CASSSGGLETGELFF; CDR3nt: TGTGCCAGCAGCTCAGGGGGACTAGAGACCGGGGAGCTGTTTTTT